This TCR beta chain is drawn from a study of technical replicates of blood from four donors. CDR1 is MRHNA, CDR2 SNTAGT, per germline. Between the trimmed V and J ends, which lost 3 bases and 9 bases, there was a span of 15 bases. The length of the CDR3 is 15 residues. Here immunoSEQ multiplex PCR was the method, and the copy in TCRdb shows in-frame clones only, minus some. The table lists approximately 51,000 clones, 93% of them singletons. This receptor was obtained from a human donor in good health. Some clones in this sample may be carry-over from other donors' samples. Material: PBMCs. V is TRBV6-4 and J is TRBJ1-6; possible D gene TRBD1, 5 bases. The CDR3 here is CASSEDQGGGSPLHF. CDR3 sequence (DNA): TGTGCCAGCAGTGAGGATCAGGGCGGCGGTTCACCCCTCCACTTT.